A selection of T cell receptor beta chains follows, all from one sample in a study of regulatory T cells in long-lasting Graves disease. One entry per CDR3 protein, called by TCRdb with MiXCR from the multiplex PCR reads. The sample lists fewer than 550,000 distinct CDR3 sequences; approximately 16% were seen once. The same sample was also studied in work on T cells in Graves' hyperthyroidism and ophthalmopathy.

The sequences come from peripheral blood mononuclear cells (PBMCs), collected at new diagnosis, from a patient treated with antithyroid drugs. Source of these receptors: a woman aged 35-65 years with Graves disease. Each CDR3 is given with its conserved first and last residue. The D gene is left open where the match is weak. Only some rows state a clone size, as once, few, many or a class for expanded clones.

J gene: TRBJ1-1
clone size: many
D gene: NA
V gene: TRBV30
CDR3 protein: CAWSGRPGYTEAFF
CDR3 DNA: TGTGCCTGGAGTGGCCGACCGGGATACACTGAAGCTTTCTTT

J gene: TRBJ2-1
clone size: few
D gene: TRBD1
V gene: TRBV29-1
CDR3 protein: CSVGDRGRLGVVYNEQFF
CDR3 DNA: TGCAGCGTTGGGGACAGGGGGCGACTAGGGGTGGTTTACAATGAGCAGTTCTTC

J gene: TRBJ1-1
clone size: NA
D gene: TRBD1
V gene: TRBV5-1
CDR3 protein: CASSLVLGGTGGFGTEAFF
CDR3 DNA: TGCGCCAGCAGCTTGGTGTTGGGGGGGACAGGGGGTTTTGGCACTGAAGCTTTCTTT

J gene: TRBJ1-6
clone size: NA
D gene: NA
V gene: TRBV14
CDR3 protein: CASSQVKGSPLHF
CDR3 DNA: TGTGCCAGCAGCCAAGTGAAAGGATCGCCCCTCCACTTT

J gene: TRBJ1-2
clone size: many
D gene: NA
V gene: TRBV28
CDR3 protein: CASSWGGRGYGYTF
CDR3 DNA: TGTGCCAGCAGTTGGGGGGGGCGGGGATATGGCTACACCTTC

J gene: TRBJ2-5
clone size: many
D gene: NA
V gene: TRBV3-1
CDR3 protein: CASSQVGAQTQYF
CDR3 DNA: TGTGCCAGCAGCCAAGTGGGGGCGCAGACCCAGTACTTC

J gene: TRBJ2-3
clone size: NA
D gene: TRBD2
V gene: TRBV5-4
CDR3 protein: CASSPTSGDTQYF
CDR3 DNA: TGTGCCAGCTCGCCGACTAGCGGAGATACGCAGTATTTT

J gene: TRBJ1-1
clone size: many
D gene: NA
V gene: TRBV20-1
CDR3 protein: CSAHRDPASTEAFF
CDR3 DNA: TGCAGTGCCCACCGGGACCCTGCGTCGACTGAAGCTTTCTTT

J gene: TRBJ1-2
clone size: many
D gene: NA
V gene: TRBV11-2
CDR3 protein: CASSFLGAGHGYTF
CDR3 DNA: TGTGCCAGCAGCTTTCTCGGGGCAGGCCATGGCTACACCTTC

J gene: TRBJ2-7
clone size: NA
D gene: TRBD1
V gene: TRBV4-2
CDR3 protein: CASSQKGTGMSYEQYF
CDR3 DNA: TGTGCCAGCAGCCAAAAGGGGACAGGGATGTCCTACGAGCAGTACTTC

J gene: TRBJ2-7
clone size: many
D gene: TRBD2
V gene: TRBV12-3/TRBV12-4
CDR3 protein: CASSPPRGEGHEQYF
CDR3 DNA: TGTGCCAGCAGTCCTCCTCGGGGGGAAGGCCACGAGCAGTACTTC

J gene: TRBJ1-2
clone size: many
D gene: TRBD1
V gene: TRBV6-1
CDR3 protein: CASSEDREGSGYTF
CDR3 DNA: TGTGCCAGCAGTGAGGACAGGGAGGGAAGTGGCTACACCTTC

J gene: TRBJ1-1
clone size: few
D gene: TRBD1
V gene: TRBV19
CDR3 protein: CASSMNRGFEAFF
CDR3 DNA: TGTGCCAGTAGTATGAACAGGGGATTCGAAGCTTTCTTT

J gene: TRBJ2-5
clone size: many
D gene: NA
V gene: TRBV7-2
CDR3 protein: CASSLLSASLRETQYF
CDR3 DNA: TGTGCCAGCAGCTTACTTTCGGCTAGCTTACGAGAGACCCAGTACTTC

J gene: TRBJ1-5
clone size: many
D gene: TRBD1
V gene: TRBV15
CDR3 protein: CATSSDREDYSNQPQHF
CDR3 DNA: TGTGCCACCAGCAGTGACAGGGAAGATTATAGCAATCAGCCCCAGCATTTT

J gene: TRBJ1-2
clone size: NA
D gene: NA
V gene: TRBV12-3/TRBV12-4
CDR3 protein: CASRDFYGYTF
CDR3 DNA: TGTGCCAGCAGGGACTTCTATGGCTACACCTTC

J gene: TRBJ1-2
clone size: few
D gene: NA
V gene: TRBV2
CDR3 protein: CASSPWMGYGYTF
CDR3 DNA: TGTGCCAGCAGTCCGTGGATGGGCTATGGCTACACCTTC

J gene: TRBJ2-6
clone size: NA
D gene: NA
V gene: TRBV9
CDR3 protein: CASSAGLSGANVLTF
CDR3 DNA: TGTGCCAGCAGCGCCGGCCTCTCTGGGGCCAACGTCCTGACTTTC

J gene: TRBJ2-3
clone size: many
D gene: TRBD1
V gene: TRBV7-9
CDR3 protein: CASSLAWTGSLGTDTQYF
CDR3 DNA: TGTGCCAGCAGCTTAGCTTGGACAGGGTCCCTTGGCACAGATACGCAGTATTTT

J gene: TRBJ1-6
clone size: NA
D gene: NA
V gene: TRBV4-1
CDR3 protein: CASSQEGQGDGSPLHF
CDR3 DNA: TGCGCCAGCAGCCAAGAGGGTCAGGGAGATGGGTCACCCCTCCACTTT

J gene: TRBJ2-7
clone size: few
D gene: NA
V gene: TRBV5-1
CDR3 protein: CASRRVSKGGSSYEQYF
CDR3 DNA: TGCGCCAGCAGAAGGGTCTCGAAGGGCGGAAGCTCCTACGAGCAGTACTTC

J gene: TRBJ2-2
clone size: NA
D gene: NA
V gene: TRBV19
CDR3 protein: CASRTRLDGELFF
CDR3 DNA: TGTGCCAGTCGGACCCGCCTAGACGGGGAGCTGTTTTTT

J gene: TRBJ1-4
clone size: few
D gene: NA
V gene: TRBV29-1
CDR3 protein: CSVELKLGEKLFF
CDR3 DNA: TGCAGCGTCGAGTTGAAACTAGGGGAAAAACTGTTTTTT

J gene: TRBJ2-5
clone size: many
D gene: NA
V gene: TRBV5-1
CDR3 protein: CASSLMSETQYF
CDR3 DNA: TGCGCCAGCAGCTTGATGTCGGAGACCCAGTACTTC

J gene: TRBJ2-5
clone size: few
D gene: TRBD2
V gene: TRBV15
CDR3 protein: CATSRDPTGGPETQYF
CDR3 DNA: TGTGCCACCAGCAGAGATCCGACGGGGGGGCCAGAGACCCAGTACTTC

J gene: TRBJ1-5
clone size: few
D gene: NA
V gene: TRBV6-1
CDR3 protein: CASSGEVNSNQPQHF
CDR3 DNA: TGTGCCAGCAGTGGTGAAGTTAATAGCAATCAGCCCCAGCATTTT

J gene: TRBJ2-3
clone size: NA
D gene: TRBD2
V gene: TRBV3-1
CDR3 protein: CASSQDSAGAGQYF
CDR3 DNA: TGTGCCAGCAGCCAGGACTCAGCGGGGGCGGGGCAGTATTTT

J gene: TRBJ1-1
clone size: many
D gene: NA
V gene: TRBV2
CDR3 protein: CASKKRALMNTEAFF
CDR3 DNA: TGTGCCTCCAAGAAGAGGGCTCTTATGAACACTGAAGCTTTCTTT

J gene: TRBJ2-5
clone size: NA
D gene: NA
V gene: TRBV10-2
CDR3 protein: CVTALSGRIETQYF
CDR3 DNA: TGCGTAACAGCACTTTCTGGTCGAATTGAGACCCAGTACTTC

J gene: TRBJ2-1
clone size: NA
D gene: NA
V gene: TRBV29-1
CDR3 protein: CSVEGGRGNEQFF
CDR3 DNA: TGCAGCGTTGAGGGGGGGCGGGGAAATGAGCAGTTCTTC

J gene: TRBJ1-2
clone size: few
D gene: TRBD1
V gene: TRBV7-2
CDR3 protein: CASSLATGLEGYTF
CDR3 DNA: TGTGCCAGCAGCTTGGCGACAGGGTTGGAGGGCTACACCTTC

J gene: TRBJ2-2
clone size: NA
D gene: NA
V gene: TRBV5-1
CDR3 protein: CASSLGMMAGTGELFF
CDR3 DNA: TGCGCCAGCAGCTTGGGAATGATGGCGGGCACCGGGGAGCTGTTTTTT

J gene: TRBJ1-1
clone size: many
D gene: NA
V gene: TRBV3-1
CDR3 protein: CASSLGEVNTEAFF
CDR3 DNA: TGTGCCAGCAGCCTGGGGGAGGTGAACACTGAAGCTTTCTTT

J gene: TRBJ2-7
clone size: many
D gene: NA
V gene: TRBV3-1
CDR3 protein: CASSRSDSIGYEQYF
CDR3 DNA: TGTGCCAGCAGCCGATCCGACAGTATAGGCTACGAGCAGTACTTC

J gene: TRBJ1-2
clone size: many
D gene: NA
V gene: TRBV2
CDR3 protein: CASSENGNNYGYTF
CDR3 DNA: TGTGCCAGCAGTGAAAATGGGAACAACTATGGCTACACCTTC

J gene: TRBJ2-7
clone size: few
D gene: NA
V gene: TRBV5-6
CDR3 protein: CASSLAPFSSYEQYF
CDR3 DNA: TGTGCCAGCAGCTTGGCTCCCTTCAGCTCCTACGAGCAGTACTTC

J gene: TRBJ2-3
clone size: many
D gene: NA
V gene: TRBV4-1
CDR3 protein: CASSQAAGDTQYF
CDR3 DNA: TGCGCCAGCAGCCAAGCTGCAGGGGATACGCAGTATTTT

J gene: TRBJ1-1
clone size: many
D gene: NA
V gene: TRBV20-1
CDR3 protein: CSPKGGNTEAFF
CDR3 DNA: TGCAGTCCCAAGGGTGGGAACACTGAAGCTTTCTTT

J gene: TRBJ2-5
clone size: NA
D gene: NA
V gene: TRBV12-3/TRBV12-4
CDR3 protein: CASSLTGSKGTQYF
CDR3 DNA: TGTGCCAGCAGTCTCACAGGGTCAAAGGGGACCCAGTACTTC

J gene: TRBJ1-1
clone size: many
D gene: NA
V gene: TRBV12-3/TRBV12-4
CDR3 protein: CASSFGTMNTEAFF
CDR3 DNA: TGTGCCAGCAGTTTTGGGACGATGAACACTGAAGCTTTCTTT